These 28 T cell receptor beta chains share one sample of origin, sequenced in a study of response to subunit inactivated influenza vaccine. Each CDR3 protein is one row after TCRdb ran MiXCR on the RT-PCR reads. The sample records 610,000 or so distinct CDR3 sequences, 14% being singletons. This sample comprised PBMCs from blood, obtained about 12 days after vaccination. Receptors were obtained from a man aged 50 to 60 who received an inactivated influenza vaccine.

The genes are TRBV5-1 and TRBJ2-1, with D maybe TRBD2 (6 bases). Per the germline V gene, CDR1 is SGHRS and CDR2 is YFSETQ. This CDR3 comprises 13 residues. V was trimmed by 2 bases and J by 9 bases, leaving 12 bases between them. DNA of the CDR3: TGCGCCAGCAGCTTACGGGAGTTAGGTGAGCAGTTCTTC. Translated: CASSLRELGEQFF.

This clonotype has only a few counts. The rearrangement joins TRBV4-3 to TRBJ1-1, with D unclear. CDR3 length: 13 residues. Germline CDR1 reads LGHNA; CDR2 reads YSLEER. Trimming left V 0 bases short and J 7 bases short, with 9 bases between. The CDR3 loop is CASSQDPGYEAFF. CDR3 DNA sequence: TGCGCCAGCAGCCAAGATCCGGGATATGAAGCTTTCTTT.

This clonotype has only a few counts. The CDR3 nucleotides read TGCAGCGTTGATACTGCTTTCCACGAGCAGTACTTC. Amino acids: CSVDTAFHEQYF. V usage is TRBV29-1 and J usage is TRBJ2-7, with no clear D. This CDR3 is built from 12 residues. CDR1 SQVTM and CDR2 ANQGSEA come from the germline V gene. V was cut by 3 bases and J by 5 bases, with 11 bases left in between.

This clonotype was picked up many times. This sequence joins TRBV7-2 and TRBJ2-1; tentatively, D is TRBD2 (5 bases). V was clipped by 0 bases and J by 5 bases, with 8 bases between them. The germline V gene encodes CDR1 SGHTA and CDR2 FQGNSA. This CDR3 spans 14 amino acids. CDR3: CASSLASRDNEQFF. In DNA, the CDR3 is TGTGCCAGCAGCTTAGCGTCGCGGGACAATGAGCAGTTCTTC.

The rearrangement links TRBV6-1 to TRBJ2-5; TRBD1 aligns across 7 bases. Germline values: CDR1 MNHNS, CDR2 SASEGT. The J segment lost 2 bases and the V segment lost 8 bases, leaving 5 bases of the junction unmatched. This CDR3 spans 13 amino acids. CDR3 DNA: TGTGCCAGCCGGAGGACAGGTCAAGAGACCCAGTACTTC. Residues: CASRRTGQETQYF.

This clonotype was detected once. This chain joins TRBV5-1 and TRBJ2-3, with TRBD2 as a possible D gene (5 bases). The CDR3 runs to 15 residues. From germline, CDR1 is SGHRS and CDR2 YFSETQ. V was trimmed by 3 bases and J by 3 bases, leaving 14 bases between them. In nucleotides, the CDR3 is TGCGCCAGCAGCTCAACCCCTAGGAGGACAGATACGCAGTATTTT. Translated: CASSSTPRRTDTQYF.

There are many counts of this clonotype. The chain has TRBV4-3 and TRBJ1-3; D uncertain. CDR1 LGHNA and CDR2 YSLEER come from the germline V gene. V was clipped by 1 base and J by 0 bases, with 4 bases between them. The CDR3 runs to 14 residues. The CDR3 nucleotides read TGCGCCAGCAGCCAAGTTGTCTCTGGAAACACCATATATTTT. Translated, it gives CASSQVVSGNTIYF.

This clonotype occurred a few times. The rearrangement uses TRBV29-1 and TRBJ1-2; 12 bases line up with TRBD1. CDR1 and CDR2 from the germline V gene are SQVTM and ANQGSEA. Trimming took 5 bases from V and 5 from J; bases not matched to a gene: 9. The CDR3 length is 15 residues. The CDR3 DNA reads TGCAGCGTTACCCTAAAGGGACAGGGGGCGTATGGCTACACCTTC. Translated: CSVTLKGQGAYGYTF.

This clonotype has a handful of counts. J is TRBJ2-3 and V is TRBV29-1, with D hard to call. V lost 4 bases and J lost 2, with 7 bases in between. Germline V gene lookup returns CDR1 SQVTM and CDR2 ANQGSEA. The CDR3 sequence is 12 residues long. The CDR3 sequence: CSVGGNTDTQYF. CDR3 DNA: TGCAGCGTTGGGGGAAACACAGATACGCAGTATTTT.

The chain links TRBV7-9 to TRBJ2-4; 14 positions match TRBD2. Trimming cost V 5 bases and J 3 bases; bases outside gene matches: 3. Looked up from germline, CDR1 is SEHNR and CDR2 is FQNEAQ (reference sequence). The CDR3 covers 16 residues. The CDR3 coding sequence is TGTGCCAGCAGCCTGGGGACTAGCGGGAGCAAAAACATTCAGTACTTC. Translation: CASSLGTSGSKNIQYF.

The rearrangement joins TRBV18 to TRBJ2-6, with D uncertain. The CDR3 is 14 residues long. V lost 8 bases and J 0 bases, leaving 8 bases between the germline ends. Germline assignment: CDR1 KGHSH and CDR2 LQKENI. In nucleotides, the CDR3 is TGTGCCAGCCTAAAGAGCTCTGGGGCCAACGTCCTGACTTTC. Protein product: CASLKSSGANVLTF.

V gene TRBV20-1 combines with J gene TRBJ2-5; D possibly uses TRBD1 or TRBD2 (5 bases each). V lost 5 bases and J 4 bases, leaving 17 bases between the germline ends. The CDR3 is 14 residues long. Germline-derived CDR1 and CDR2 are DFQATT and SNEGSKA (reference sequence). CDR3 sequence (DNA): TGCAGTGCTGGGGCGGGTGGCGGTTTAGAGACCCAGTACTTC. Its protein is CSAGAGGGLETQYF.

This CDR3 reads CASSYAGGAETQYF. The CDR3 coding sequence is TGTGCCAGCAGTTACGCCGGGGGGGCGGAGACCCAGTACTTC. The chain combines TRBV6-5 with TRBJ2-5; 8 bases match TRBD2. Trimming took 2 bases from V and 5 from J; bases not matched to a gene: 4. Germline CDR1 MNHEY, CDR2 SVGAGI. The CDR3 totals 14 residues.

The rearrangement joins TRBV7-2 to TRBJ1-5; a possible D gene is TRBD1 (5 bases). The V gene lost 2 bases and the J gene lost 6 bases, with 17 bases spanning the gap. Germline V lookup: CDR1 SGHTA, CDR2 FQGNSA. CDR3 length: 16 residues. CDR3 sequence reads: CASSLRGARFSQPQHF. Written as DNA, the CDR3 is TGTGCCAGCAGCTTAAGGGGAGCCCGCTTCAGTCAGCCCCAGCATTTT.

V gene TRBV29-1 combines with J gene TRBJ2-7; D perhaps matches TRBD1 (6 bases). V dropped 4 bases and J dropped 7 bases, with 17 bases sitting between them. From germline, CDR1 is SQVTM and CDR2 ANQGSEA. The CDR3 runs to 13 residues. CDR3 nucleotide sequence: TGCAGCGTTGCATTGGAACGCCAGGGGGAGCAGTACTTC. Translation gives CSVALERQGEQYF.

This chain links TRBV7-2 with TRBJ2-6; the D gene is possibly TRBD2 (5 bases). Germline CDR1 is SGHTA and CDR2 is FQGNSA. The CDR3 spans 14 residues. V was cut by 8 bases and J by 1 base, with 9 bases left in between. The CDR3 region has the DNA TGTGCCAGCGAGAGGGTTTCTGGGGCCAACGTCCTGACTTTC. This translates into CASERVSGANVLTF.

This clonotype was seen a handful of times. CDR3 DNA sequence: TGTGCCAGCAGCGTAGGCGGGAGGTCCGGGTACAATGAGCAGTTCTTC. This encodes CASSVGGRSGYNEQFF. The chain combines TRBV9 with TRBJ2-1, with 8 nucleotides matching TRBD2. After removal of 0 bases from V and 4 bases from J, the junction contained 6 bases not matched to a gene. Germline-derived CDR1 and CDR2 are SGDLS and YYNGEE. The CDR3 sequence is 16 residues long.

This clonotype was seen only a few times. The CDR3 bases are TGTGCCAGCAGCCCTGGAGGAAGGGGGCTAGCGGGAGAGCAGTTCTTC. As protein: CASSPGGRGLAGEQFF. The chain uses TRBV12-3 or TRBV12-4 and TRBJ2-1; 9 nucleotides agree with TRBD2. CDR3 length: 16 amino acids. V gave up 6 bases and J gave up 10 bases; unmatched junction bases: 16.

This clonotype was counted between two and nine times. The rearrangement links TRBV28 to TRBJ1-3; D is unresolved. Deletions cut 5 bases from V and 8 bases from J, with 16 bases between. Germline-derived CDR1 and CDR2 are MDHEN and SYDVKM. The CDR3 loop spans 14 amino acids. CDR3 nucleotides: TGTGCCAGCAGTACCGGACCCCACGGGGACACCATATATTTT. Its protein product is CASSTGPHGDTIYF.

This clonotype was recorded at least ten times. The chain couples TRBV12-3 or TRBV12-4 to TRBJ2-1, with 11 bases aligning to TRBD2. The CDR3 is made up of 16 amino acids. After removal of 5 bases from V and 8 bases from J, the junction contained 11 bases not matched to a gene. The CDR3 nucleotides are TGTGCCAGCAGTCGCGGGACTAGCGGTCTCTGGGATGAGCAGTTCTTC. It translates to CASSRGTSGLWDEQFF.

The chain joins TRBV23-1 to TRBJ2-7; 15 bases are shared with TRBD2. TRBV23-1 is an open reading frame whose function is uncertain. The CDR3 loop spans 21 amino acids. Trimming took 0 bases from V and 6 from J; bases not matched to a gene: 18. CDR3: CASSQSSPGQRTSGRAGEQYF. In nucleotides, the CDR3 is TGCGCCAGCAGTCAATCCTCGCCGGGACAGAGGACTAGCGGGAGGGCCGGCGAGCAGTACTTC.

Ten or more counts support this clonotype. The chain recombines TRBV5-1 with TRBJ1-1, with TRBD1 matching 11 bases. The ends lost 4 bases at V and 6 bases at J; junction bases unmatched: 2. Germline CDR1 is SGHRS and CDR2 is YFSETQ. The CDR3 contains 13 residues. CDR3 residues: CASSPGQGAEAFF. The DNA of the CDR3 is TGCGCCAGCAGCCCGGGACAGGGGGCTGAAGCTTTCTTT. Complete variable domain (other parts from reference TRBV5-1 and TRBJ1-1): KAGVTQTPRYLIKTRGQQVTLSCSPISGHRSVSWYQQTPGQGLQFLFEYFSETQRNKGNFPGRFSGRQFSNSRSEMNVSTLELGDSALYLCASSPGQGAEAFFGQGTRLTVV.

The chain is built from TRBV5-1 and TRBJ2-3; 15 nucleotides align to TRBD2. The CDR3 sequence is 16 residues long. The V and J ends lost 4 bases and 3 bases, in that order; junction bases with no gene match: 3. Germline V gives CDR1 SGHRS, CDR2 YFSETQ. The CDR3 loop is CASSPGTSGRTDTQYF. The CDR3 bases are TGCGCCAGCAGCCCTGGGACTAGCGGGAGGACAGATACGCAGTATTTT.

This clonotype was found a few times. The J gene is TRBJ2-5, the V gene TRBV6-2 or TRBV6-3; no clear D. Trimming removed 1 base at V and 2 bases at J, with 11 bases between. The CDR3 consists of 15 residues. The germline gives CDR1 MNHEY, CDR2 SVGEGT. CDR3 sequence: CASSYFGGLQETQYF. In DNA form, the CDR3 reads TGTGCCAGCAGTTACTTTGGTGGGCTTCAAGAGACCCAGTACTTC.

This clonotype came up a few times. The chain employs TRBV7-9 and TRBJ2-3; no firm D call. The CDR3 runs to 15 residues. The ends were cut back, 6 bases at V and 4 bases at J, with 17 bases in the middle. Germline CDR1 and CDR2: SEHNR and FQNEAQ (reference sequence). The CDR3 DNA is TGTGCCAGCAGAAGTTCCGCGGAAGAGGCAGATACGCAGTATTTT. It specifies CASRSSAEEADTQYF.

This clonotype was seen many times. The genes are TRBV7-2 and TRBJ1-5; D uncertain. This CDR3 is 14 amino acids long. V dropped 4 bases and J dropped 4 bases, with 11 bases sitting between them. In germline, CDR1 is SGHTA, CDR2 FQGNSA. The CDR3 loop reads CASSSGKGNQPQHF. Here the CDR3 DNA reads TGTGCCAGCAGCTCCGGGAAGGGAAATCAGCCCCAGCATTTT.

This clonotype has a count of ten or more. The chain is built from TRBV12-3 or TRBV12-4 and TRBJ2-1, with 9 bases matching TRBD2. After removal of 0 bases from V and 6 bases from J, the junction contained 6 bases not matched to a gene. CDR3 length: 16 residues. This chain's CDR3 is CASSLAASGRINEQFF. CDR3 in DNA: TGTGCCAGCAGTTTAGCGGCCAGCGGGAGGATCAATGAGCAGTTCTTC.

The J gene is TRBJ1-1, the V gene TRBV10-3; 7 bases fit TRBD1. The CDR3 covers 15 residues. After removal of 6 bases from V and 0 bases from J, the junction contained 7 bases not matched to a gene. The germline CDR1 and CDR2 sequences are ENHRY and SYGVKD. CDR3: CAIRAGQLMNTEAFF. CDR3 in DNA: TGTGCCATCAGGGCGGGACAGCTGATGAACACTGAAGCTTTCTTT.